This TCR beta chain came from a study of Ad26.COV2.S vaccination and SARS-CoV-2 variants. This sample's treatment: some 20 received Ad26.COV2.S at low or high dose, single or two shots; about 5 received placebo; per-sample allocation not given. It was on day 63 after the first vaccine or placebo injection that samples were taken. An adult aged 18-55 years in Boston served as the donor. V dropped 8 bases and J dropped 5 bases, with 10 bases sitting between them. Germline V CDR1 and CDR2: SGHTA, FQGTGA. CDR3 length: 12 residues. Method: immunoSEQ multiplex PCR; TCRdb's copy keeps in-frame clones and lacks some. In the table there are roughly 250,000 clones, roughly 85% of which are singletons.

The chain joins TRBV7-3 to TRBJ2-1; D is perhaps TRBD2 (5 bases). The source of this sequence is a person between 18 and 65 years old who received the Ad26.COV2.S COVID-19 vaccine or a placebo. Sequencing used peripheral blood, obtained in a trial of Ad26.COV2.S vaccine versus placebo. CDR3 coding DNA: TGTGCCAGCGGGAGCCACCACAATGAGCAGTTCTTC. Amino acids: CASGSHHNEQFF.